This passage covers 18 T cell receptor beta chains from one sample sequenced in a study of T cell responses to AZD1222 COVID-19 vaccine. Sequencing used immunoSEQ multiplex PCR; TCRdb keeps in-frame clones, though not all of them. Of around 130,000 clones in the sample, more than 85% were seen once. Material: peripheral blood, obtained 28 days after the second AZD1222 dose. The receptors originated from an adult who received the AZD1222 COVID-19 vaccine.

V usage is TRBV5-1 and J usage is TRBJ2-2; TRBD1 agrees at 8 bases. In germline, CDR1 is SGHRS, CDR2 YFSETQ. CDR3 size: 15 residues. Trimming removed 4 bases from V and 5 bases from J; junction bases left unmatched: 7. The CDR3 is CASSLQGAGTGELFF. The CDR3 nucleotides read TGCGCCAGCAGCCTCCAGGGGGCAGGGACCGGGGAGCTGTTTTTT.

CDR3 in amino acids: CASSQAGGNQPQHF. CDR3 DNA: TGTGCCAGCAGCCAGGCGGGGGGAAATCAGCCCCAGCATTTT. The rearrangement links TRBV3-1 (or the pseudogene TRBV3-2) to TRBJ1-5, with D possibly being TRBD1 (5 bases). V was shortened by 3 bases and J by 4 bases, with 10 bases between the two germline ends. Germline V lookup: CDR1 LGHDT, CDR2 YNNKEL (reference sequence). This CDR3 is built from 14 residues.

The J gene is TRBJ2-7, the V gene TRBV2; perhaps TRBD2 as D (6 bases). Germline CDR1 is SNHLY and CDR2 is FYNNEI. The CDR3 runs 13 residues. Trimming stripped 6 bases from V and 3 bases from J, with 12 bases between. The CDR3, as DNA: TGTGCCAGCAGGGAGGGGTGGGACTACGAGCAGTACTTC. The encoded protein is CASREGWDYEQYF.

This chain uses TRBV6-1 with TRBJ2-7; tentative D call: TRBD1 (7 bases). The CDR3 spans 13 residues. V was cut by 3 bases and J by 2 bases, with 8 bases left in between. CDR1 MNHNS and CDR2 SASEGT come from the germline V gene. CDR3 amino acids: CASSDRGAYEQYF. The CDR3 coding sequence is TGTGCCAGCAGTGACAGGGGGGCCTACGAGCAGTACTTC.

The rearrangement uses TRBV2 and TRBJ1-5; D remains unclear. V was cut by 5 bases and J by 0 bases, with 8 bases left in between. The germline V gene encodes CDR1 SNHLY and CDR2 FYNNEI. This CDR3 has 14 amino acids. CDR3 loop: CASSWLYSNQPQHF. CDR3 DNA sequence: TGTGCCAGCAGTTGGCTTTATAGCAATCAGCCCCAGCATTTT.

The chain recombines TRBV19 with TRBJ2-1, with 11 bases fitting TRBD2. Germline V CDR1 and CDR2: LNHDA, SQIVND (reference sequence). V shed 3 bases, J shed 0 bases, and the junction held 7 bases outside the gene matches. The CDR3 totals 18 residues. As DNA, the CDR3 is TGTGCCAGTAGTATTGGACTAGCGGGCGCCAGCTCCTACAATGAGCAGTTCTTC. This encodes CASSIGLAGASSYNEQFF.

V and J are TRBV6-6 and TRBJ1-4, with D unresolved. This CDR3 is built from 16 residues. Germline CDR1 reads MNHNY; CDR2 reads SVGAGI (reference sequence). The ends were cut back, 0 bases at V and 2 bases at J, with 10 bases in the middle. The CDR3: CASSYSTEDTNEKLFF. The CDR3 coding sequence is TGTGCCAGCAGTTACTCGACGGAGGACACTAATGAAAAACTGTTTTTT.

The chain joins TRBV7-9 to TRBJ2-1; perhaps TRBD2 as D (6 bases). Trimming stripped 4 bases from V and 3 bases from J, with 10 bases between. The germline V gene encodes CDR1 SEHNR and CDR2 FQNEAQ (reference sequence). The CDR3 covers 14 residues. The CDR3 DNA is TGTGCCAGCAGCTCCGGGGGATTCTACAATGAGCAGTTCTTC. Encoded protein: CASSSGGFYNEQFF.

The rearrangement joins TRBV6-2 or TRBV6-3 to TRBJ2-7, with 7 bases identical to TRBD2. Trimming removed 4 bases from V and 3 bases from J; junction bases left unmatched: 9. The germline V gene has CDR1 MNHEY and CDR2 SVGEGT. The CDR3 is made up of 15 amino acids. The CDR3 is CASSSYEGGDYEQYF. As DNA, the CDR3 is TGTGCCAGCAGTTCCTATGAGGGAGGGGACTACGAGCAGTACTTC.

This chain uses TRBV7-8 with TRBJ2-7, with TRBD1 identical over 7 bases. Germline V CDR1 and CDR2: SGHVS, FQNEAQ. This CDR3 spans 13 amino acids. Trimming at V came to 5 bases and at J to 3 bases, leaving 4 bases not matched to a gene. The CDR3 DNA reads as TGTGCCAGCAGCAGGGACAGCAACTACGAGCAGTACTTC. It codes for CASSRDSNYEQYF.

The gene calls are TRBV19 and TRBJ2-1; maybe TRBD2 (7 bases). The V end was cut by 4 bases, the J end by 8 bases, with 18 bases between. The CDR3 spans 15 residues. Germline CDR1 LNHDA, CDR2 SQIVND (reference sequence). In DNA, the CDR3 is TGTGCCAGTAGTAACCGGGACTACCCAGGGGATGAGCAGTTCTTC. Encoded protein: CASSNRDYPGDEQFF.

This clone was observed a single time. The rearrangement joins TRBV29-1 to TRBJ2-3; TRBD1 matches at 9 bases. V shed 6 bases and J 3 bases; nucleotides not matched to a gene: 7. Germline loops: CDR1 SQVTM, CDR2 ANQGSEA. The CDR3 consists of 14 residues. This chain's CDR3 is CSVVDRGMTDTQYF. CDR3 nucleotides: TGCAGCGTGGTAGACAGGGGGATGACAGATACGCAGTATTTT.

Within the sample, this clone is medium-sized (0.01 to 0.1%). The chain is built from TRBV11-3 and TRBJ2-3, with D possibly TRBD1 on 5 matching bases. The germline V and J ends were trimmed by 5 bases and 3 bases, with 6 bases remaining between them. There are 12 residues in the CDR3. Germline loops: CDR1 SGHNT, CDR2 YENEEA. The CDR3: CASSPGTDTQYF. Here the CDR3 DNA reads TGTGCCAGCAGCCCAGGGACAGATACGCAGTATTTT.

This clone was counted between two and nine times. The J gene is TRBJ1-5, the V gene TRBV6-5; D is possibly TRBD1 (5 bases). This CDR3 spans 14 amino acids. CDR1 is MNHEY and CDR2 is SVGAGI in the germline V gene. V was shortened by 4 bases and J by 4 bases, with 11 bases between the two germline ends. CDR3 coding DNA: TGTGCCAGCAGTTCTTCAGGGTGGAATCAGCCCCAGCATTTT. Translating gives CASSSSGWNQPQHF.

This chain joins TRBV10-2 and TRBJ2-5; D possibly matches TRBD1 or TRBD2 (5 bases each). V shed 5 bases and J shed 5 bases, with 9 bases lying between them. The CDR3 spans 12 residues. The V gene's germline CDR1 is WSHSY and CDR2 SAAADI. The CDR3 region is CASSWGYETQYF. In nucleotides, the CDR3 is TGCGCCAGCAGTTGGGGGTACGAGACCCAGTACTTC.

V usage is TRBV3-1 (or the pseudogene TRBV3-2) and J usage is TRBJ2-7; 7 positions match TRBD2. This CDR3 is 14 amino acids long. V was clipped by 1 base and J by 0 bases; unmatched bases: 0. The germline V gene has CDR1 LGHDT and CDR2 YNNKEL (reference sequence). The CDR3 coding sequence is TGTGCCAGCAGCCAAGGGGGGGGCTCCTACGAGCAGTACTTC. It is translated as CASSQGGGSYEQYF.

The J gene is TRBJ1-1, the V gene TRBV11-2; 7 bases agree with TRBD1. CDR3 length equals 14 residues. Trimming took 2 bases from V and 4 from J; bases not matched to a gene: 4. Per the germline V gene, CDR1 is SGHAT and CDR2 is FQNNGV. DNA of the CDR3: TGTGCCAGCAGCTTATACAGGGGTGGCACTGAAGCTTTCTTT. This codes for CASSLYRGGTEAFF.

Details on this clone: The sample holds other DNA sequences that translate to the same CDR3. V and J are TRBV4-3 and TRBJ2-6; D is unclear. V was cut by 0 bases and J by 4 bases, with 10 bases left in between. Germline CDR1 reads LGHNA; CDR2 reads YSLEER. The CDR3 is 16 amino acids. The CDR3 here is CASSQDLGSGANVLTF. In DNA, the CDR3 is TGCGCCAGCAGCCAAGACTTGGGTTCCGGGGCCAACGTCCTGACTTTC.